Listed below are T cell receptor beta chains from one sample, sequenced in a study of human T cells and chemical hapten exposure. Each CDR3 protein gets one entry after TCRdb re-called the RACE reads with MiXCR. The table has roughly 380,000 distinct CDR3 sequences, 4.5% to 6% seen once. Here the sequenced sample was whole blood, taken in connection with sensitization to the hapten diphenylcyclopropenone (DPC). The receptors stem from a woman between 45 and 60 years old with alopecia areata. Some clones in this sample may be carry-over from other donors' samples. Both conserved end residues are part of each CDR3. The D gene is left open where the match is weak. Not all rows give a size; the values are once, few, many and, for expanded clones, a class.

.	TRBJ2-2	TRBV12-3/TRBV12-4	.	CASSPRQGGYAGELFF	TGTGCCAGCAGCCCCCGACAGGGAGGTTACGCCGGGGAGCTGTTTTTT
.	TRBJ1-1	TRBV7-9	many	CASSLLPSGGTEAFF	TGTGCCAGCAGCTTACTTCCCTCCGGGGGGACTGAAGCTTTCTTT
.	TRBJ2-1	TRBV6-5	many	CASARGRPYNEQFF	TGTGCCAGCGCGAGGGGGAGACCATACAATGAGCAGTTCTTC
TRBD1	TRBJ1-2	TRBV6-5	many	CASRSRDRLYGYTF	TGTGCCAGCAGGAGCCGGGACAGATTATATGGCTACACCTTC
TRBD2	TRBJ2-2	TRBV20-1	.	CSASGGLAGTGELFF	TGCAGTGCTAGTGGGGGACTAGCGGGGACCGGGGAGCTGTTTTTT
.	TRBJ2-1	TRBV20-1	.	CSASQGNYNEQFF	TGCAGTGCCTCCCAGGGTAACTACAATGAGCAGTTCTTC
.	TRBJ2-7	TRBV3-1	few	CASQRARGAYEQYF	TGTGCCAGCCAAAGAGCCAGGGGGGCCTACGAGCAGTACTTC
TRBD2	TRBJ2-5	TRBV4-2	many	CASSQDRGSGLTQETQYF	TGTGCCAGCAGCCAAGATCGGGGTAGCGGGCTGACGCAAGAGACCCAGTACTTC
.	TRBJ2-7	TRBV6-2/TRBV6-3	.	CASSPGLDEQYF	TGTGCCAGCAGCCCAGGGCTTGACGAGCAGTACTTC
.	TRBJ1-3	TRBV2	few	CASSEDPRGNTIYF	TGTGCCAGCAGTGAAGACCCCCGGGGAAACACCATATATTTT
TRBD1	TRBJ1-1	TRBV27	.	CASSSTGMATEAFF	TGTGCCAGCAGTTCGACAGGGATGGCCACTGAAGCTTTCTTT
.	TRBJ1-1	TRBV24-1	.	CATSPRGPFPSAEAFF	TGTGCCACCAGTCCCCGGGGCCCGTTCCCCTCTGCTGAAGCTTTCTTT
.	TRBJ1-6	TRBV20-1	few	CSARWPRGLNSPLHF	TGCAGTGCTAGATGGCCCCGGGGCCTCAATTCACCCCTCCACTTT
.	TRBJ2-3	TRBV6-5	many	CASSYIGSSGGLSDTQYF	TGTGCCAGCAGTTACATAGGCAGTAGCGGAGGGCTCTCAGATACGCAGTATTTT
.	TRBJ1-3	TRBV20-1	few	CSASVGLRNTIYF	TGCAGTGCTTCGGTAGGGCTTAGAAACACCATATATTTT
TRBD2	TRBJ2-7	TRBV5-6	.	CASSRTSGRANSHF	TGTGCCAGCAGCCGGACTAGCGGGAGGGCCAATTCCCACTTC
.	TRBJ1-1	TRBV6-2/TRBV6-3	few	CASSYPAKGPVEAFF	TGTGCCAGCAGTTACCCGGCAAAAGGCCCGGTGGAAGCTTTCTTT
.	TRBJ2-5	TRBV28	.	CASSPNIQETQYF	TGTGCCAGCAGCCCCAATATCCAAGAGACCCAGTACTTC
TRBD1	TRBJ1-1	TRBV4-2	few	CASSQGVEKQGSEAFF	TGTGCCAGCAGCCAAGGTGTGGAGAAACAGGGGTCTGAAGCTTTCTTT
.	TRBJ2-5	TRBV20-1	many	CSATGDNFQETQYF	TGCAGTGCTACGGGGGATAATTTTCAAGAGACCCAGTACTTC
TRBD1	TRBJ2-6	TRBV27	.	CASSLKGQALSGANVLTF	TGTGCCAGCAGCCTCAAAGGACAGGCCCTCTCTGGGGCCAACGTCCTGACTTTC
.	TRBJ2-1	TRBV6-1	many	CASSETGPYNEQFF	TGTGCCAGCAGTGAAACAGGACCTTACAATGAGCAGTTCTTC
TRBD2	TRBJ2-1	TRBV11-2	few	CASSFRSVAGGLYNEQFF	TGTGCCAGCAGCTTCCGGAGCGTAGCGGGAGGACTATACAATGAGCAGTTCTTC
.	TRBJ2-7	TRBV2	few	CASSEGDRSYEQYF	TGTGCCAGCAGTGAAGGTGACAGATCCTACGAGCAGTACTTC
TRBD2	TRBJ2-3	TRBV12-5	many	CASGLSGGDTQYF	TGTGCTAGTGGTTTGTCGGGGGGAGATACGCAGTATTTT
.	TRBJ2-3	TRBV4-2	.	CASSQESMVAATDTQYF	TGTGCCAGCAGCCAAGAATCGATGGTAGCGGCCACAGATACGCAGTATTTT
TRBD2	TRBJ2-1	TRBV7-9	many	CASSSTSGSTLGHEQFF	TGTGCCAGCAGCTCTACTAGCGGGAGTACCCTAGGGCATGAGCAGTTCTTC
.	TRBJ1-1	TRBV6-1	few	CATLNRGGNTEAFF	TGTGCCACCCTAAACCGGGGAGGAAACACTGAAGCTTTCTTT
TRBD2	TRBJ2-3	TRBV7-2	.	CASSFGPLAFGADTQYF	TGTGCCAGCAGCTTTGGCCCACTAGCGTTCGGCGCAGATACGCAGTATTTT
TRBD1	TRBJ2-3	TRBV10-3	many	CASGQGVADTQYF	TGTGCCTCCGGACAGGGAGTTGCAGATACGCAGTATTTT
.	TRBJ1-5	TRBV6-2/TRBV6-3	.	CASSTNVNQPQHF	TGTGCCAGCAGTACCAACGTGAATCAGCCCCAGCATTTT
TRBD2	TRBJ2-3	TRBV27	.	CASTEAGETDTQYF	TGTGCCAGCACAGAAGCGGGGGAAACAGATACGCAGTATTTT
.	TRBJ2-1	TRBV11-2	many	CASSLEGIRIISHDNEQFF	TGTGCCAGCAGCTTAGAAGGCATTAGGATTATTTCCCATGACAATGAGCAGTTCTTC
TRBD1	TRBJ2-2	TRBV2	few	CASSPSTGPNTGELFF	TGTGCCAGCAGCCCTTCGACAGGGCCGAACACCGGGGAGCTGTTTTTT
TRBD1	TRBJ1-6	TRBV5-1	few	CASSYSIQGANSPLHF	TGCGCCAGCAGCTACAGTATACAGGGGGCGAATTCACCCCTCCACTTT
.	TRBJ1-5	TRBV19	once	CASSIPLQGQPQHF	TGTGCCAGTAGTATACCTCTACAAGGACAGCCCCAGCATTTT
TRBD1	TRBJ2-3	TRBV12-3/TRBV12-4	many	CASSRQGSSDTQYF	TGTGCCAGCAGCCGACAGGGGAGCTCAGATACGCAGTATTTT
.	TRBJ1-1	TRBV11-2	.	CASSHFIGSTEAFF	TGTGCCAGCAGCCATTTCATAGGGTCCACTGAAGCTTTCTTT
TRBD1	TRBJ2-7	TRBV3-1	few	CASSQSPGGQLWDEQYF	TGTGCCAGCAGCCAATCCCCTGGGGGACAGCTATGGGACGAGCAGTACTTC
.	TRBJ2-2	TRBV5-1	many	CASSEGQANTGELFF	TGCGCCAGCAGCGAGGGACAAGCGAACACCGGGGAGCTGTTTTTT
.	TRBJ2-5	TRBV4-1	few	CASSPGDTGAIQETQYF	TGCGCCAGCAGCCCAGGGGATACGGGAGCGATCCAAGAGACCCAGTACTTC
TRBD2	TRBJ2-1	TRBV6-2/TRBV6-3	many	CASSERGSSYNEQFF	TGTGCCAGCAGCGAGCGGGGGAGCTCCTACAATGAGCAGTTCTTC
.	TRBJ2-7	TRBV29-1	few	CSVETTSRAYEQYF	TGCAGCGTTGAGACCACTAGCAGGGCGTACGAGCAGTACTTC
.	TRBJ2-3	TRBV3-1	many	CASSQVGLYTDTQYF	TGTGCCAGCAGCCAAGTCGGCCTCTACACAGATACGCAGTATTTT
.	TRBJ1-5	TRBV4-1	few	CASSQDRGQGRPQHF	TGCGCCAGCAGCCAAGATAGAGGTCAGGGACGGCCCCAGCATTTT
.	TRBJ1-6	TRBV10-3	.	CAIKYRETDSPLHF	TGTGCCATCAAATACCGGGAGACGGATTCACCCCTCCACTTT
.	TRBJ2-2	TRBV2	many	CASRPGRNTGELFF	TGTGCCAGCAGACCGGGCCGAAACACCGGGGAGCTGTTTTTT
.	TRBJ2-2	TRBV10-3	many	CASLKNTGELFF	TGTGCCAGCCTTAAGAACACCGGGGAGCTGTTTTTT